This T cell receptor beta chain was sequenced during a study of blood T cell repertoires in COVID-19. About the study: The origin of the acute and convalescent COVID-19 samples was the United States, Italy and Spain. PBMCs, B-cell-depleted T cells, or T cells were the source of the cDNA or gDNA that made up the material.

Original data processing: Reference gene primer amplification in the assay estimated nucleated cell counts. Only in-frame clones appear in the TCRdb table, and some are missing; sequencing was by immunoSEQ multiplex PCR. V, J and clone size are those of that table, while D and trimming were read from the DNA. The table records around 380,000 clones, roughly four fifths of them present only once. This CDR3 comprises 14 residues. V lost 7 bases to trimming and J lost 5 bases; unmatched junction nucleotides: 9. Germline V CDR1 and CDR2: SGHRS, YFSETQ. The sequence was collected from a human donor with acute or convalescent COVID-19. The donor label of this sample is uncertain. The sequencing input was peripheral blood. V is TRBV5-1 and J is TRBJ2-7; TRBD1 agrees at 10 bases. The CDR3 loop reads CASGTGTGANEQYF. In DNA, the CDR3 is TGCGCCAGCGGGACGGGGACAGGGGCGAACGAGCAGTACTTC.